The T cell receptor (beta chain) described here comes from a study of identical twins. Study outcomes and limitations: The models gave estimates that fell short of the out-of-frame TCR alpha sharing seen in monozygotic twins.

The germline V gene encodes CDR1 KGHSH and CDR2 LQKENI. With 3 bases removed from V and 3 bases from J, the gap between germline ends came to 8 bases. This CDR3 comprises 13 residues. After template switching added a universal primer site, the resulting cDNA carried unique molecular identifiers. TCRdb used MiXCR to reprocess the 5' RACE reads, holding one entry per CDR3 protein. Of hundreds of thousands of distinct CDR3 sequences in the sample, approximately 25% were seen once. Healthy Caucasians alone served as donors. This clonotype has only a few counts. No antigen is known for it. A further study also used this sample, focusing on T cells expressing NK-cell markers. As that report states: Restriction of the sorted population to alpha-beta TCR T cells was achieved in several experiments with an anti-gamma-delta TCR antibody.

The chain uses TRBV18 and TRBJ2-5; weak D call: TRBD2 (5 bases). This TCR derives from a woman under 30 in good health. Sequencing was done on a sample of CD4+ T cells sorted from blood. The CDR3 nucleotides read TGTGCCAGCTCACCGGACTTGAAAGAGACCCAGTACTTC. This sequence encodes CASSPDLKETQYF.